The sequence of this TCR beta chain was determined in a study of blood T cells in healthy people across ages (dated by TCRdb to between 2015 and 2016). The study in broad terms: In model experiments, roughly one uniquely barcoded TCR beta cDNA molecule per two T cells was captured by template switching. The study measured age-related changes in TCR beta repertoire diversity using deep sequencing normalized with unique cDNA molecular identifiers. Four age groups were formed from the donors: young (average approximately 17 years), middle-aged (approximately 40), aged (about 62) and long-lived (82). Donors of different ages were randomly distributed across sequencing lanes to avoid experimental bias. Two additional independent replicas of 1 million unique cDNA reads from the same blood draw were analyzed for two donors (one aged 18 to 30 and one aged 80 or older). Results and caveats for the whole study, not just this receptor: Compared with the aged group, the long-lived group had more naive CD4+ T cells, fewer expanded clones and increased TCR diversity, suggesting age selection. As age increased, observed TCR beta diversity per million T cells dropped in a roughly linear way, and a significant reduction was already evident by age 40. Observed TCR beta diversity correlated strongly with the percentage of naive T cells measured by flow cytometry. Since profiling was done on bulk unsorted PBMCs, naive and antigen-experienced compartments could not be conclusively compared. Estimates of total diversity based on one million sequenced T cells were regarded as lower bounds and as underestimates. The CMV infection status of donors was not known, potentially confounding age-related changes in expanded clonotypes.

The V end loses 5 bases and the J end loses 1 base, and a stretch of 18 bases separates them. Taken from the germline V gene (reference sequence), the CDR1 and CDR2 loops are SEHNR and FQNEAQ. From its cysteine to its phenylalanine, the CDR3 spans 17 amino acids. Only the CDR3 DNA stays, 51 bases, in frame from base 1. The 39 donors, aged 6 to 90 years, were systemically healthy Caucasian individuals from Russia. Each donor gave around 9.9 milliliters of peripheral blood, collected into EDTA-treated Vacutainer tubes. PBMCs were isolated by Ficoll-Paque density-gradient centrifugation, with at least 7 million obtained per sample. Total RNA, at least 6 micrograms per sample, was extracted from PBMCs with Trizol reagent. For every donor, flow cytometry on a PBMC aliquot measured the percentage of naive CD45RAhigh/CD27high T cells. Libraries were prepared through 5' RACE. The listed sequencing device is Illumina HiSeq 2500. The second PCR ran for about 6 to 11 cycles and used a J-beta primer mix along with a sample-barcoded 5' primer. A template-switch 5' adaptor carrying 12 random nucleotides introduced a unique molecular identifier onto each TCR beta cDNA molecule. Each sample yielded at least 2.5 million CDR3-containing paired-end reads. All of the RNA was converted into first-strand cDNA using the Mint cDNA synthesis kit, with a TRBC-specific oligonucleotide serving as the primer. Following uracil-DNA glycosylase treatment, a first 18-cycle PCR with universal primers M1SS and BC2_uni_R was performed on all cDNA. Per the source publication's procedure: For normalization, 1 million high-quality reads were randomly selected from each sample, with every read carrying a distinct molecular identifier. Reads with shared molecular identifiers were discarded instead of being binned into consensus sequences. MiTCR, with a Q25 quality threshold and the strictest error-elimination algorithm, was used for CDR3 identification, clonotype clustering and error correction. A nonparametric unseen species model with Euler transformation was used to estimate a lower bound on total TCR beta diversity. TCRdb ran its own pipeline on the public reads, namely fastp trimming at Q25 and MiXCR clone calling, and kept in-frame beta chains. Identical CDR3 proteins give one entry, which carries the most common genes and DNA. The V and J calls and clone size are TCRdb's, not the authors'. Within this sample are hundreds of thousands of distinct CDR3 sequences, with 32% of them counted one time only. Of the sample, roughly 15% falls within the top ten clones.

This clonotype was recorded only once. It lacks a known antigen. Qualities for individual bases were not recorded, and no much larger clone is one base off. Evidence from a single read is weak. The sequenced material came from blood. The rearrangement joined TRBV7-9 to TRBJ1-3, with the D gene not clear enough to name. The clonotype originates from a woman aged 80 or older in good health. Donor details come from another sample of the same person, matched by shared clones. The DNA is TGTGCCAGCAGCCTAATCCCCTGGACCGCGTCTGGAAACACCATATATTTT. Its protein is CASSLIPWTASGNTIYF.